This TCR beta chain emerged from a study of Graves' ophthalmopathy and Graves' hyperthyroidism. General study findings and limits: Blood also held most thyroid clonotypes expanded above 0.001 frequency. Predictions made by the model for ophthalmopathy progression reached 70.59% sensitivity and about 72% specificity.

Germline values: CDR1 SGHTS, CDR2 YDEGEE. The CDR3 spans 14 residues. After removal of 4 bases from V and 3 bases from J, the junction contained 6 bases not matched to a gene. This clonotype appeared many times. Its antigen remains unidentified. The TCR beta CDR3 regions underwent amplification from RNA transcripts. HTBI primers served in a first-round RT-PCR, which a second-round multiplex PCR followed. TCRdb ran MiXCR on the multiplex PCR reads and lists one entry per CDR3 protein. The data contain around 43,000 distinct CDR3 sequences, 45% to 60% of them singletons. The chain employs TRBV5-8 and TRBJ1-2, with 7 bases matching TRBD1. The source is an adult man with Graves' ophthalmopathy. Sequencing used peripheral blood. CDR3 protein: CASSAYDRDYGYTF. In nucleotides, the CDR3 is TGTGCCAGCAGCGCTTACGACAGGGACTATGGCTACACCTTC.